These 18 T cell receptor beta chains share one sample of origin, sequenced in a study of T cell changes during pregnancy in multiple sclerosis. TCRdb's table, derived via immunoSEQ multiplex PCR, lists solely in-frame clones and lacks some. This repertoire shows tens of thousands of clones, 90% to 95% found once; its top ten account for approximately 0.49%. The source was CD4+ T cells from peripheral blood mononuclear cells, collected in the first trimester of pregnancy. The source of these receptors is a female donor with multiple sclerosis, enrolled in a pregnancy study.

The chain couples TRBV7-2 to TRBJ2-2, with 10 positions matching TRBD1. This CDR3 is built from 14 residues. The germline CDR1 and CDR2 sequences are SGHTA and FQGNSA. V was pared by 6 bases and J by 7 bases, with 5 bases of the junction left unmatched. CDR3 nucleotide sequence: TGTGCCAGCAGGCGGACAGGGGGTAACGGGGAGCTGTTTTTT. As protein: CASRRTGGNGELFF.

The chain has TRBV14 and TRBJ1-4; D is possibly TRBD1 (6 bases). Germline CDR1 SGHDN, CDR2 FVKESK. The CDR3 sequence is 16 residues long. The V gene lost 3 bases and the J gene lost 5 bases, with 16 bases spanning the gap. As DNA, the CDR3 is TGTGCCAGCAGCCAGTCGGGGGGCGCTTCGAATGAAAAACTGTTTTTT. This gives the protein CASSQSGGASNEKLFF.

This clone was picked up one time. The rearrangement links TRBV7-2 to TRBJ2-2, with TRBD2 matching 9 bases. The CDR3 loop spans 15 amino acids. CDR1 is SGHTA and CDR2 is FQGNSA in the germline V gene. V shed 3 bases and J 4 bases; nucleotides not matched to a gene: 3. CDR3 amino acids: CASSFSGGSTGELFF. Here the CDR3 DNA reads TGTGCCAGCAGCTTTAGCGGGGGCAGCACCGGGGAGCTGTTTTTT.

This clone came up once. This chain joins TRBV6-5 and TRBJ1-5, with D perhaps matching TRBD1 (6 bases). This CDR3 is 13 amino acids long. Germline CDR1 reads MNHEY; CDR2 reads SVGAGI. Trimming shortened V by 5 bases and J by 2 bases, and 7 bases separated the two germline ends. The CDR3 loop is CASSHRGNQPQHF. The CDR3 DNA follows: TGTGCCAGCAGTCACAGGGGCAATCAGCCCCAGCATTTT.

The gene calls are TRBV4-1 and TRBJ2-5, with 7 bases that match TRBD1. Germline assignment: CDR1 MGHRA and CDR2 YSYEKL. V lost 3 bases and J lost 1; bases outside the gene matches: 5. There are 15 residues in the CDR3. CDR3 nucleotides: TGCGCCAGCAGCCAGACAGGGACCCCCCAAGAGACCCAGTACTTC. Residues: CASSQTGTPQETQYF.

This rearrangement joins TRBV2 to TRBJ2-3; D perhaps matches TRBD2 (7 bases). CDR1 and CDR2 from the germline V gene are SNHLY and FYNNEI. V gave up 8 bases and J gave up 4 bases, with 13 bases separating them. This CDR3 contains 13 residues. The CDR3 DNA reads TGTGCCAGCGGGGGGGCCGGGGCAGATACGCAGTATTTT. Its translation is CASGGAGADTQYF.

This rearrangement joins TRBV5-8 to TRBJ2-4, with 7 positions matching TRBD1. Germline V gene sequence: CDR1 SGHTS, CDR2 YDEGEE. This CDR3 has 13 amino acids. Trimming removed 4 bases from V and 4 bases from J; junction bases left unmatched: 2. Here the CDR3 DNA reads TGTGCCAGCAGCACGGGACAGAAAAACATTCAGTACTTC. Translating gives CASSTGQKNIQYF.

The rearrangement uses TRBV29-1 and TRBJ1-5; D might be TRBD1 (5 bases). Trimming stripped 4 bases from V and 7 bases from J, with 17 bases between. From germline, CDR1 is SQVTM and CDR2 ANQGSEA. This CDR3 contains 14 residues. The CDR3 here is CSVVQAGGNQPQHF. In DNA form, the CDR3 reads TGCAGCGTTGTCCAGGCCGGGGGAAACCAGCCCCAGCATTTT.

The genes are TRBV19 and TRBJ2-5; 9 bases map to TRBD1. CDR1 LNHDA and CDR2 SQIVND come from the germline V gene (reference sequence). The CDR3 runs 20 residues. V gave up 6 bases and J gave up 6 bases; unmatched junction bases: 26. The CDR3 reads CASSTKSSPGQGGEKKTQYF. The CDR3 DNA sequence: TGTGCCAGTAGCACCAAAAGCTCCCCGGGACAGGGAGGAGAGAAGAAGACCCAGTACTTC.

This sequence joins TRBV5-1 and TRBJ2-1, with 9 bases aligning to TRBD1. The J segment lost 7 bases and the V segment lost 1 base, leaving 9 bases of the junction unmatched. Germline V gene lookup returns CDR1 SGHRS and CDR2 YFSETQ. The CDR3 has 16 amino acids. The DNA for the CDR3 is TGCGCCAGCAGCTTGTTGGCGACAGGGGGAGGGAATGAGCAGTTCTTC. The encoded protein is CASSLLATGGGNEQFF. The whole variable domain, remainder taken from reference TRBV5-1 and TRBJ2-1, is KAGVTQTPRYLIKTRGQQVTLSCSPISGHRSVSWYQQTPGQGLQFLFEYFSETQRNKGNFPGRFSGRQFSNSRSEMNVSTLELGDSALYLCASSLLATGGGNEQFFGPGTRLTVL.

In DNA form, the CDR3 reads TGTGCCAGTAGTCCTCAGGGTAGGACCTACAATGAGCAGTTCTTC. Protein: CASSPQGRTYNEQFF. This chain links TRBV19 with TRBJ2-1, with D tentatively TRBD1 (5 bases). V was clipped by 5 bases and J by 2 bases, with 13 bases between them. Germline V CDR1 and CDR2: LNHDA, SQIVND (reference sequence). This CDR3 comprises 15 residues. Drawing the rest from reference TRBV19 and TRBJ2-1, the complete variable domain is DGGITQSPKYLFRKEGQNVTLSCEQNLNHDAMYWYRQDPGQGLRLIYYSQIVNDFQKGDIAEGYSVSREKKESFPLTVTSAQKNPTAFYLCASSPQGRTYNEQFFGPGTRLTVL.

This clone occurred once. This chain links TRBV29-1 with TRBJ1-3; D is perhaps TRBD1 (6 bases). Per the germline V gene, CDR1 is SQVTM and CDR2 is ANQGSEA. Trimming cost V 0 bases and J 3 bases, with 12 bases left between them. This CDR3 contains 15 residues. DNA for the CDR3: TGCAGCGTTGAAGAGGGGGGGGCGCGTGGAAACACCATATATTTT. It specifies CSVEEGGARGNTIYF. Based on the CDR3 plus reference TRBV29-1 and TRBJ1-3, the full variable domain is SAVISQKPSRDICQRGTSLTIQCQVDSQVTMMFWYRQQPGQSLTLIATANQGSEATYESGFVIDKFPISRPNLTFSTLTVSNMSPEDSSIYLCSVEEGGARGNTIYFGEGSWLTVV.

V usage is TRBV7-2 and J usage is TRBJ2-5; 9 bases line up with TRBD1. The CDR3 has 17 residues. Germline V CDR1 and CDR2: SGHTA, FQGNSA. V lost 1 base, J lost 7 bases, and 13 bases stayed unmatched. Here the CDR3 DNA reads TGTGCCAGCAGCTTAGAGGGGACAGGGACGACTCGGGGGACCCAGTACTTC. The encoded protein is CASSLEGTGTTRGTQYF. The complete variable domain, with remaining parts taken from reference TRBV7-2 and TRBJ2-5, reads GAGVSQSPSNKVTEKGKDVELRCDPISGHTALYWYRQSLGQGLEFLIYFQGNSAPDKSGLPSDRFSAERTGGSVSTLTIQRTQQEDSAVYLCASSLEGTGTTRGTQYFGPGTRLLVL.

The chain links TRBV9 to TRBJ2-3; D possibly corresponds to TRBD2 (7 bases). The CDR3 sequence is 16 residues long. V was trimmed by 4 bases and J by 6 bases, leaving 21 bases between them. Germline V gene sequence: CDR1 SGDLS, CDR2 YYNGEE. This chain's CDR3 is CASSLTGTKGGDTQYF. The CDR3 bases are TGTGCCAGCAGCTTAACCGGGACTAAGGGGGGGGATACGCAGTATTTT.

The chain couples TRBV11-2 to TRBJ2-1, with no clear D. Trimming left V 0 bases short and J 4 bases short, with 10 bases between. This CDR3 comprises 15 residues. Germline values: CDR1 SGHAT, CDR2 FQNNGV. CDR3 DNA: TGTGCCAGCAGCTTAGATCGGAACAGATACAATGAGCAGTTCTTC. This encodes CASSLDRNRYNEQFF.

The chain employs TRBV7-8 and TRBJ2-2; D is possibly TRBD2 (6 bases). Germline V gives CDR1 SGHVS, CDR2 FQNEAQ. The CDR3 runs 15 residues. The V gene lost 2 bases and the J gene lost 1 base, with 8 bases spanning the gap. This CDR3 is CASSLRRGNTGELFF. CDR3 DNA: TGTGCCAGCAGCTTACGGCGGGGGAACACCGGGGAGCTGTTTTTT.

V gene TRBV2 combines with J gene TRBJ2-2; D remains ambiguous. With 8 bases removed from V and 4 bases from J, the gap between germline ends came to 11 bases. This CDR3 comprises 13 residues. Looked up from germline, CDR1 is SNHLY and CDR2 is FYNNEI. The CDR3 DNA sequence: TGTGCCAGCGGAGAGAGCCTCACCGGGGAGCTGTTTTTT. It specifies CASGESLTGELFF. Complete variable domain (other parts from reference TRBV2 and TRBJ2-2): EPEVTQTPSHQVTQMGQEVILRCVPISNHLYFYWYRQILGQKVEFLVSFYNNEISEKSEIFDDQFSVERPDGSNFTLKIRSTKLEDSAMYFCASGESLTGELFFGEGSRLTVL.

The chain carries TRBV19 and TRBJ2-4; 7 nucleotides match TRBD1. This CDR3 comprises 15 residues. Per the germline V gene, CDR1 is LNHDA and CDR2 is SQIVND (reference sequence). V gave up 8 bases and J gave up 0 bases; unmatched junction bases: 7. The CDR3 DNA sequence: TGTGCCAGTGTGGGACAGCTAGTAGCCAAAAACATTCAGTACTTC. It encodes CASVGQLVAKNIQYF.